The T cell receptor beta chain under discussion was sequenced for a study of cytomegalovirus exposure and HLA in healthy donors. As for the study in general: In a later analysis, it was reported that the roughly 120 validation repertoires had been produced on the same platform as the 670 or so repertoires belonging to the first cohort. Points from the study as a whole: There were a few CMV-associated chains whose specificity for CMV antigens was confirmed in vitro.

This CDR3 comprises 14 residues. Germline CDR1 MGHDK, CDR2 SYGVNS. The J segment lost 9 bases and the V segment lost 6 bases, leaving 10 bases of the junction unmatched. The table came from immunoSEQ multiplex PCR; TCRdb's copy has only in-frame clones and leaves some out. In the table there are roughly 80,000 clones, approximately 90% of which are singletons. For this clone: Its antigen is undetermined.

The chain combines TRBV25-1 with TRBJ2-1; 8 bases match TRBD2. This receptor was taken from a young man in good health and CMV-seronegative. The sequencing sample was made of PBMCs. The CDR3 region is CASSPGGALLEQFF. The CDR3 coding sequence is TGTGCCAGCAGCCCCGGGGGGGCCCTTCTTGAGCAGTTCTTC.